Listed below are T cell receptor beta chains from one sample, sequenced in a study of identical twins. One entry per CDR3 protein results from TCRdb running MiXCR on the 5' RACE reads. This repertoire shows roughly 690,000 distinct CDR3 sequences, roughly 6% found once; its top ten account for 1.5% to 2%. Sequencing was performed on naive T cells sorted from blood. The receptors stem from a young man in good health. Both conserved end residues are part of each CDR3. D genes are given only for firm matches. Only some rows state a clone size, as once, few, many or a class for expanded clones.

many	NA	TRBV15	TRBJ2-1	CATSRDPTDYYNEQFF
many	NA	TRBV5-1	TRBJ2-1	CASSLALEYNEQFF
NA	NA	TRBV5-6	TRBJ2-7	CASSLPLGLDEQYF
few	TRBD2	TRBV9	TRBJ2-1	CASSPTGTSGPNEQFF
many	NA	TRBV3-1	TRBJ1-2	CASSQYLRLYRGFDYDYTF
NA	NA	TRBV27	TRBJ2-4	CASSLSESSNIQYF
few	TRBD2	TRBV24-1	TRBJ2-3	CATSPTGGPHTQYF
NA	TRBD1	TRBV28	TRBJ2-1	CASSPTGAGDEQFF
many	TRBD2	TRBV5-1	TRBJ2-3	CASSLAVLAGGSSSTDTQYF
many	NA	TRBV29-1	TRBJ2-1	CSVASGDYNEQFF
NA	TRBD1	TRBV27	TRBJ2-1	CASTLQGAARNEQFF
many	TRBD2	TRBV5-1	TRBJ2-2	CASSLEGLAGEYTGELFF
NA	NA	TRBV3-1	TRBJ1-1	CASSQERWTEAFF
many	NA	TRBV20-1	TRBJ2-1	CSAPRPYQGSYNEQFF
many	NA	TRBV5-1	TRBJ1-1	CASSLEGRVNTEAFF
many	NA	TRBV10-3	TRBJ2-2	CAISELNGELFF
few	TRBD1	TRBV11-2	TRBJ1-1	CASSSRDRGRGEAFF
once	NA	TRBV11-2	TRBJ2-1	CASSPINLVEQFF
many	NA	TRBV6-6	TRBJ2-1	CASSLEGVDEQFF
many	TRBD1	TRBV15	TRBJ1-2	CATSREGQANYGYTF
NA	TRBD2	TRBV5-1	TRBJ2-3	CASTSGTPTDTQYF
many	NA	TRBV29-1	TRBJ1-2	CSVAVGGTGTF
many	NA	TRBV7-2	TRBJ2-3	CASSLASRRTDTQYF
many	TRBD1	TRBV12-3/TRBV12-4	TRBJ1-4	CAIRWGDRGEKLFF
few	TRBD1	TRBV6-2/TRBV6-3	TRBJ2-3	CASSYSIRTGGADTQYF
NA	TRBD2	TRBV5-1	TRBJ2-1	CASSDGLAGGPEFF
many	TRBD1	TRBV5-6	TRBJ2-3	CASSYPGGADTQYF
few	TRBD2	TRBV5-1	TRBJ2-7	CASSRESTQGLGYEQYF
few	NA	TRBV10-3	TRBJ2-7	CAINSGAREDYEQYF
NA	NA	TRBV12-3/TRBV12-4	TRBJ2-3	CASSFGRTTGVNTQYF
NA	TRBD2	TRBV6-2/TRBV6-3	TRBJ2-3	CASSFPLAGGSTDTQYF
many	TRBD1	TRBV20-1	TRBJ1-6	CSAMGDSLYNSPLHF
many	NA	TRBV10-3	TRBJ2-7	CATGDWDYEQYF
many	TRBD2	TRBV20-1	TRBJ2-3	CSARDMGQGATSGSPDTQYF
NA	TRBD1	TRBV7-6	TRBJ2-7	CASSLEPRTGGRRALEAHEQYF